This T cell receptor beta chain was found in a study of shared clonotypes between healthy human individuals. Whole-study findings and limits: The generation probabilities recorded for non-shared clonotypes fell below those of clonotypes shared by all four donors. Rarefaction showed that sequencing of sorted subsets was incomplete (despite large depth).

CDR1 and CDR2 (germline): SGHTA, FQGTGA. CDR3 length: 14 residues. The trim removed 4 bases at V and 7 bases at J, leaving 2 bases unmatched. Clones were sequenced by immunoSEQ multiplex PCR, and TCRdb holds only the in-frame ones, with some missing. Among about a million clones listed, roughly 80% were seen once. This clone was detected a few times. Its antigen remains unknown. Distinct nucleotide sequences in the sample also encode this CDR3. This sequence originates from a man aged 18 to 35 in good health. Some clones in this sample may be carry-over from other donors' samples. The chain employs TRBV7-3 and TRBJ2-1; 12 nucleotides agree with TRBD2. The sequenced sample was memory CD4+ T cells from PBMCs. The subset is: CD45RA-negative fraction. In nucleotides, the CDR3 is TGTGCCAGCAGCTCGACTAGCGGGAGTAATGAGCAGTTCTTC. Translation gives CASSSTSGSNEQFF.